The source of this T cell receptor (beta chain) is a study of blood T cell repertoires in COVID-19. In the source study's methods: Quantification of nucleated cells was approximated via reference gene primer amplification. Produced via immunoSEQ multiplex PCR; TCRdb's table is partial and in-frame only. Clonal size and the V and J genes are those of that table, whereas D and trimming came from the DNA. Of some 300,000 clones listed, around nine tenths are singletons. Per germline, CDR1 SGHDN and CDR2 FVKESK. This CDR3 is built from 19 residues. V was pared by 0 bases and J by 10 bases, with 20 bases of the junction left unmatched.

Sequences were obtained from peripheral blood. The source of this sequence is an older man with acute or convalescent COVID-19. The rearrangement links TRBV14 to TRBJ2-1, with 8 positions matching TRBD2. The CDR3 loop is CASSQESPWSSGLRGEQFF. CDR3 bases: TGTGCCAGCAGCCAAGAGTCTCCCTGGTCTAGCGGGCTAAGAGGGGAGCAGTTCTTC.